Listed here are 19 T cell receptor beta chains from one sample, sequenced in a study of shared clonotypes between healthy human individuals. Sequencing was performed with immunoSEQ multiplex PCR; in TCRdb, only in-frame clones are kept and a portion is missing. The table lists 1,500,000 or so clones, 95% to 97% of them singletons, with 0.95% to 1.5% in the top ten. The sequenced sample was naive CD4+ T cells sorted from blood. As to subset: CD45RA+ positively selected. These receptors were obtained from a man aged 25 to 40 in good health.

V gene TRBV15 combines with J gene TRBJ1-4, with TRBD1 matching 12 bases. This CDR3 contains 16 residues. Germline V CDR1 and CDR2: LNHNV, YYDKDF (reference sequence). V gave up 4 bases and J gave up 3 bases; unmatched junction bases: 3. CDR3 sequence: CATSKGQGAANEKLFF. As DNA, the CDR3 is TGTGCCACCAGCAAGGGACAGGGGGCGGCTAATGAAAAACTGTTTTTT.

The chain recombines TRBV6-5 with TRBJ1-1; TRBD1 matches at 9 bases. Germline assignment: CDR1 MNHEY and CDR2 SVGAGI. V lost 6 bases to trimming and J lost 8 bases; unmatched junction nucleotides: 4. The CDR3 spans 12 residues. The CDR3 is CASRQGQGEAFF. CDR3 DNA: TGTGCCAGCAGACAAGGACAGGGGGAAGCTTTCTTT.

This chain joins TRBV18 and TRBJ1-4; 9 bases map to TRBD1. The germline V gene has CDR1 KGHSH and CDR2 LQKENI. The CDR3 runs 17 residues. With 3 bases clipped from V and 3 bases from J, the junction kept 8 bases outside the gene matches. The CDR3 loop reads CASSPRIQGAANEKLFF. In DNA, the CDR3 is TGTGCCAGCTCACCCCGGATACAGGGGGCCGCTAATGAAAAACTGTTTTTT. Complete variable domain (other parts from reference TRBV18 and TRBJ1-4): NAGVMQNPRHLVRRRGQEARLRCSPMKGHSHVYWYRQLPEEGLKFMVYLQKENIIDESGMPKERFSAEFPKEGPSILRIQQVVRGDSAAYFCASSPRIQGAANEKLFFGSGTQLSVL.

The gene calls are TRBV28 and TRBJ2-7; TRBD2 agrees at 7 bases. The CDR3 consists of 15 residues. Trimming took 5 bases from V and 5 from J; bases not matched to a gene: 12. In germline, CDR1 is MDHEN, CDR2 SYDVKM. In DNA form, the CDR3 reads TGTGCCAGCAGTCCCCCGGGGGGAGGACCGCACGAGCAGTACTTC. Amino acid sequence: CASSPPGGGPHEQYF.

The V call is TRBV15, the J call TRBJ2-1, with 16 bases lining up with TRBD2. Losses at the gene ends were 1 base for V and 15 bases for J; bases not matched to a gene: 12. This CDR3 has 17 residues. The germline V gene encodes CDR1 LNHNV and CDR2 YYDKDF (reference sequence). The CDR3 spells CATSRATKGTSGRARFF. CDR3 sequence (DNA): TGTGCCACCAGCAGAGCCACCAAAGGGACTAGCGGGAGGGCGAGGTTCTTC.

J is TRBJ2-1 and V is TRBV18; 8 bases map to TRBD2. The V gene end was trimmed by 4 bases and the J gene end by 7 bases; junction bases not matched to a gene: 6. The CDR3 is 14 amino acids. CDR1 is KGHSH, CDR2 LQKENI, per germline. The DNA of the CDR3 is TGTGCCAGCTCACAGACTAGCGCTGGGAATGAGCAGTTCTTC. Translation gives CASSQTSAGNEQFF.

The CDR3 loop reads CASNPGQGSIQPQHF. CDR3 sequence (DNA): TGTGCCAGCAATCCGGGACAGGGGTCAATTCAGCCCCAGCATTTT. V gene TRBV7-8 combines with J gene TRBJ1-5, with TRBD1 identical over 10 bases. The CDR3 spans 15 residues. V lost 7 bases to trimming and J lost 6 bases; unmatched junction nucleotides: 9. Germline V gene data show CDR1 as SGHVS and CDR2 as FQNEAQ.

This chain joins TRBV5-1 and TRBJ1-4; weak D call: TRBD1 (6 bases). The V and J ends lost 4 bases and 5 bases respectively, with 15 bases between them. This CDR3 has 15 residues. CDR1 and CDR2 from the germline V gene are SGHRS and YFSETQ. The CDR3 DNA is TGCGCCAGCAGCGGGGATCGAGGACAGAATGAAAAACTGTTTTTT. Translation: CASSGDRGQNEKLFF.

This clone has just one count. The rearrangement uses TRBV5-5 and TRBJ2-2, with 8 bases aligning to TRBD1. V gave up 4 bases and J gave up 4 bases; unmatched junction bases: 6. Germline CDR1 SGHKS, CDR2 YYEKEE (reference sequence). The CDR3 contains 15 residues. CDR3 in amino acids: CASSRQGLGTGELFF. In nucleotides, the CDR3 is TGTGCCAGCAGCCGACAGGGGTTGGGCACCGGGGAGCTGTTTTTT.

Note on this clone: Other nucleotide sequences from this sample produce the same CDR3. The genes are TRBV5-1 and TRBJ2-7, with 8 bases fitting TRBD1. CDR1 and CDR2 from the germline V gene are SGHRS and YFSETQ. The trim removed 2 bases at V and 4 bases at J, leaving 5 bases unmatched. This CDR3 is built from 14 residues. DNA for the CDR3: TGCGCCAGCAGCTTAGGACAGGGTGTATACGAGCAGTACTTC. It specifies CASSLGQGVYEQYF.

The chain couples TRBV13 to TRBJ1-4, with D unresolved. V gave up 5 bases and J gave up 5 bases, with 15 bases separating them. The length of the CDR3 is 15 residues. Per germline, CDR1 PRHDT and CDR2 FYEKMQ (reference sequence). The CDR3 protein is CASSERPLGNEKLFF. CDR3 in DNA: TGTGCCAGCAGCGAGCGGCCCTTGGGCAATGAAAAACTGTTTTTT.

Here the CDR3 reads CARGGLNPSSYNEQFF. The CDR3 bases are TGTGCCAGGGGAGGGCTTAACCCGAGCTCCTACAATGAGCAGTTCTTC. This rearrangement joins TRBV2 to TRBJ2-1; 7 nucleotides line up with TRBD2. The CDR3 is 16 amino acids. The germline CDR1 and CDR2 sequences are SNHLY and FYNNEI. With 9 bases clipped from V and 0 bases from J, the junction kept 11 bases outside the gene matches.

CDR3 region: CASSPLATGGGYTF. The CDR3 region has the DNA TGTGCCAGCTCACCACTTGCAACAGGTGGTGGCTACACCTTC. J is TRBJ1-2 and V is TRBV18; a possible D gene is TRBD1 (5 bases). The CDR3 totals 14 residues. The germline V and J ends were trimmed by 1 base and 7 bases, with 13 bases remaining between them. Germline values: CDR1 KGHSH, CDR2 LQKENI.

The V and J genes are TRBV4-1 and TRBJ2-3; D tentatively fits TRBD1 or TRBD2 (5 bases each). Looked up from germline, CDR1 is MGHRA and CDR2 is YSYEKL. V was cut by 11 bases and J by 0 bases, with 12 bases left in between. The CDR3 spans 13 residues. The CDR3 DNA follows: TGCGCCGGGGGACCGGGAAGCACAGATACGCAGTATTTT. It is translated as CAGGPGSTDTQYF.

J is TRBJ1-5 and V is TRBV7-9; D ambiguous. CDR1 is SEHNR, CDR2 FQNEAQ, per germline (reference sequence). V was trimmed by 8 bases and J by 1 base, leaving 6 bases between them. The CDR3 contains 12 residues. The CDR3 DNA reads TGTGCCAGCGCCCTCAGCAATCAGCCCCAGCATTTT. Amino acids: CASALSNQPQHF.

A remark on this clone: The identical CDR3 is also encoded by other nucleotide sequences in the sample. This sequence joins TRBV6-1 and TRBJ2-1, with no clear D. The CDR3 runs 12 residues. Germline lookup yields CDR1 MNHNS and CDR2 SASEGT. V was clipped by 3 bases and J by 4 bases, with 4 bases between them. The DNA for the CDR3 is TGTGCCAGCAGTGAGGGGTACAATGAGCAGTTCTTC. Its protein product is CASSEGYNEQFF.

The rearrangement uses TRBV5-1 and TRBJ2-7; TRBD1 matches at 8 bases. J lost 0 bases, V lost 0 bases, and 8 bases had no gene match. CDR3 length: 17 amino acids. Looked up from germline, CDR1 is SGHRS and CDR2 is YFSETQ. CDR3 amino acids: CASSLEAWDRSSYEQYF. In DNA form, the CDR3 reads TGCGCCAGCAGCTTGGAGGCTTGGGACAGGAGCTCCTACGAGCAGTACTTC.

With regard to this clone: The sample holds other DNA sequences that translate to the same CDR3. The chain uses TRBV18 and TRBJ2-5; TRBD2 is a possible D gene (7 bases). The CDR3 consists of 15 residues. From germline, CDR1 is KGHSH and CDR2 LQKENI. The V end lost 1 base, the J end lost 2 bases, and 11 bases lay between the germline ends. The CDR3 loop is CASSPQGGPQETQYF. In nucleotides, the CDR3 is TGTGCCAGCTCACCACAGGGGGGGCCACAAGAGACCCAGTACTTC.

Comment on this clone: Distinct nucleotide sequences in the sample also encode this CDR3. The chain joins TRBV4-3 to TRBJ2-3; D not resolved. Germline CDR1 is LGHNA and CDR2 is YSLEER. The CDR3 sequence is 13 residues long. The V and J ends lost 0 bases and 4 bases respectively, with 5 bases between them. CDR3 nucleotide sequence: TGCGCCAGCAGCCAAGATGGGGCAGATACGCAGTATTTT. Protein product: CASSQDGADTQYF.